These T cell receptor beta chains were read from a single sample in a study of blood T cell repertoires in COVID-19. Sequenced by immunoSEQ multiplex PCR; TCRdb stores in-frame clones only, minus some. The sample holds some 200,000 clones, around 81% seen once. The sequencing sample was made of peripheral blood. The receptors were sampled from a woman in her twenties or thirties who had recovered from COVID-19. CDR3s include the opening cysteine and the closing phenylalanine or tryptophan.

TRBV5-4,13,CASSRDSEGEQYF
TRBV28,14,CASSDTVTYNEQFF
TRBV30,13,CAWCTGTGREQFF
TRBV4-2,17,CASSQVLAGGPRDEQYF
TRBV3-1/TRBV3-2,15,CASSPEGLAAYEQYF
TRBV20-1,18,CSASSGLAATSSYNEQFF
TRBV5-5,16,CASSLMGRSSGNTIYF
TRBV4-1,13,CASSGQLNQPQHF
TRBV28,12,CASSSRGGELFF
TRBV6-5,15,CASSYSGTGSYEQYF
TRBV15,16,CATSRGVGQGSDEQYF
TRBV5-7,15,CASSGGGGIGNTIYF
TRBV18,14,CASSQRGGGQPQHF
TRBV27,19,CASSLYGGQGGTYNSPLHF
TRBV5-1,13,CASTAQGRYGYTF